This T cell receptor (beta chain) was documented in a study of blood T cell repertoires in COVID-19 (dated by TCRdb to 2020 to 2021). Concerning the study at large: Collaborator samples came from the United States, Italy and Spain and covered acute and convalescent phases of COVID-19. The material from the prospective study consisted of cDNA or gDNA derived from T cells, B-cell-depleted T cells, or PBMCs. The dataset comprised deeply sampled blood TCRbeta repertoires from subjects exposed to, actively infected with, or recovered from COVID-19. A freely available public database, intended as a resource for researchers studying the immune response to SARS-CoV-2, is where the repertoires were released. Samples were obtained from the ongoing ImmuneRACE study (first 160 participants) and from 1,254 subjects provided by 6 global collaborators. A de-identified subject ID, COVID-19 status, age in years and sex were almost always included in the sample metadata. Where HLA class I and class II types were available, the types were taken from metadata supplied by the sample provider, not from assay-based typing.

The CDR3 holds 15 amino acids from the cysteine to the phenylalanine. Only the CDR3 DNA is retained, 45 bases long and in frame from the first base. About this clone: It lacks a known antigen. Base qualities are not at hand, and no much larger clone is one base apart.

TCRbeta CDR3 regions were amplified from genomic DNA by means of the immunoSEQ Assay, a bias-controlled multiplex PCR. In the original analysis: Nucleated cell counts per sample were estimated from amplification of reference gene primers within the assay. Sequence reads were collapsed and filtered to measure the absolute abundance of every unique TCRbeta CDR3 rearrangement. For each sample, productive Simpson clonality was calculated by taking the square root of Simpson's diversity index across productive rearrangements. The table comes from immuneACCESS by way of TCRdb, which keeps in-frame sequences with V and J called. Part of the clones is missing from these tables; in studies checked, under half for an unresolved V gene and the rest for unknown reasons. The V and J calls and clone size are taken from that table; D and trimming were inferred from the DNA. The sample data list a few hundred thousand clones, and roughly 80% of these were observed just once. The top ten clones comprise around 4% of the sample.

Each collaborating institution followed its own protocols to collect whole blood in K2EDTA tubes. For TCRbeta analysis, collaborators shipped samples in one of three forms: frozen whole blood, isolated PBMCs, or DNA extracted from either of those sample types. What the authors observed across the whole study: The amount of clinical and demographic metadata varied by source and participant and was provided uncurated.

The V and J segments used are TRBV21-1 and TRBJ2-7; TRBD1, as called in the table, went unchecked against the DNA. TRBV21-1 is a pseudogene. The sequencing sample was made of peripheral blood. The sequence derives from a man aged 55 to 70 with acute or convalescent COVID-19. The CDR3 loop reads CASSKEGGARYEQYF. The nucleotide sequence reads as follows: TGTGCCAGCAGCAAGGAAGGTGGGGCTAGATACGAGCAGTACTTC.